Detailed here is one TCR beta chain. Antigen: not known. The ends lost 5 bases at V and 2 bases at J; junction bases unmatched: 8. Germline V gives CDR1 LNHDA, CDR2 SQIVND (reference sequence). This CDR3 contains 15 residues. Libraries were prepared by immunoSEQ multiplex PCR; TCRdb keeps only in-frame clonotypes and omits some of them. The table has around 3,000 clones, about 30% seen once. The source of the sample is a study of sequential checkpoint blockade in melanoma. Study context: TCRbeta immunosequencing was performed on DNA from roughly 90 pretreatment melanoma tumor samples. Under 25 patients had matched tumor biopsies before treatment and at week 13 after nivolumab or ipilimumab alone. General study results and limits: Rising tumor T-cell fraction and clonality meant about 30 times likelier benefit.

Treatment noted: randomized to nivolumab then ipilimumab (arm A) or the reverse (arm B). DNA-damaging chemotherapy had not been given to any patient beforehand. This TCR derives from a human donor with melanoma. This chain uses TRBV19 with TRBJ2-5, with 7 bases identical to TRBD2. Sequencing used tumor tissue (inferred from file names), obtained from a patient given nivolumab and ipilimumab in sequence. The CDR3 DNA is TGTGCCAGTAGTGACGTTAGCGGGCTTCAAGAGACCCAGTACTTC. Amino acid sequence: CASSDVSGLQETQYF.